The sequence of this T cell receptor (beta chain) was determined in a study of shared clonotypes between healthy human individuals. The authors ran unsorted PBMC replicate PCRs on about 310 ng DNA, tens of thousands of T cell genomes. Ten immunoSEQ deep assay plates served to sequence unsorted PBMC DNA. Only in-frame clones appear in the TCRdb table, and some are missing; sequencing was by immunoSEQ multiplex PCR. Here the sample spans 450,000 to 650,000 clones, roughly 72% being singletons. V lost 3 bases to trimming and J lost 1 base; unmatched junction nucleotides: 1. The CDR3 consists of 14 residues. Germline CDR1 is MNHNS and CDR2 is SASEGT.

The source is a woman between 40 and 55 years old in good health. Some clones in this sample may be carry-over from other donors' samples. The J gene is TRBJ2-5, the V gene TRBV6-1, with 8 bases lining up with TRBD1. Input material: PBMCs. The CDR3 here is CASSEDRVQETQYF. The CDR3 DNA reads TGTGCCAGCAGTGAGGACAGGGTCCAAGAGACCCAGTACTTC.